This T cell receptor (beta chain) was retrieved from a study of blood T cell repertoires in COVID-19. Study-level information: Spain, Italy and the United States supplied samples that represented acute and convalescent COVID-19. Sources were T cells, B-cell-depleted T cells, or PBMCs; the material itself was cDNA or gDNA.

The J segment lost 8 bases and the V segment lost 2 bases, leaving 8 bases of the junction unmatched. Germline loops: CDR1 SGHNT, CDR2 YENEEA. CDR3 length equals 15 residues. Authors' processing steps: Reference gene primer amplification gave estimated nucleated cell counts. Data came from immunoSEQ multiplex PCR; TCRdb stores just in-frame clones and leaves some out. That table furnishes V, J and clone size, whereas the DNA furnished D and trimming. The sample carries approximately 280,000 clones, approximately 90% recorded once. The chain recombines TRBV11-3 with TRBJ2-1; 8 bases are a match to TRBD1. This sequence was found in a man aged 35-49 years with acute or convalescent COVID-19. The sequencing sample was made of peripheral blood. The CDR3 loop reads CASSLRQGLLDEQFF. The DNA of the CDR3 is TGTGCCAGCAGCTTAAGACAGGGGCTTTTGGATGAGCAGTTCTTC.